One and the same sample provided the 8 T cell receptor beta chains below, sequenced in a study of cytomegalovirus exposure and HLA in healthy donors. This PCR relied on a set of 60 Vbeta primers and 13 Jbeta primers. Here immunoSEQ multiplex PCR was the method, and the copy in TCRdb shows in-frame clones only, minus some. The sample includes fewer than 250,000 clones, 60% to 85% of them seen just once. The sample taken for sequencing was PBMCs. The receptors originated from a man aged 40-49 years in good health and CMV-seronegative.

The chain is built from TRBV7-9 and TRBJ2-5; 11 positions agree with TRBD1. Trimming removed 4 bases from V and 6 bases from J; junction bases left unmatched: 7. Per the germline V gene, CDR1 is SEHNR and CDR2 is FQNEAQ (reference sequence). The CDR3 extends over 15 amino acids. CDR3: CASSYGDRGDKTQYF. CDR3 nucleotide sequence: TGTGCCAGCAGCTACGGGGACAGGGGGGATAAGACCCAGTACTTC.

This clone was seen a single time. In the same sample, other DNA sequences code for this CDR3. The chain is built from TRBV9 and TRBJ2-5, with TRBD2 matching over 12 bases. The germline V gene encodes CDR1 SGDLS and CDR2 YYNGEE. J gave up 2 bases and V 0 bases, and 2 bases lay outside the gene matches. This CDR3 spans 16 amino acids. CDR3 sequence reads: CASSVATSGGQETQYF. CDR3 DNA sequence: TGTGCCAGCAGCGTAGCTACTAGCGGGGGGCAAGAGACCCAGTACTTC. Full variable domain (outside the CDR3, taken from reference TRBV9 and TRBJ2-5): DSGVTQTPKHLITATGQRVTLRCSPRSGDLSVYWYQQSLDQGLQFLIQYYNGEERAKGNILERFSAQQFPDLHSELNLSSLELGDSALYFCASSVATSGGQETQYFGPGTRLLVL.

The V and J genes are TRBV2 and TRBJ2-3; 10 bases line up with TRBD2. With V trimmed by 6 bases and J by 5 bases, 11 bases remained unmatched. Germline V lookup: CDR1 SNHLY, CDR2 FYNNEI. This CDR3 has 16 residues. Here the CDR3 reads CASRQSLSGGGDTQYF. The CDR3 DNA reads TGTGCCAGCAGGCAGTCTTTAAGCGGGGGGGGAGATACGCAGTATTTT.

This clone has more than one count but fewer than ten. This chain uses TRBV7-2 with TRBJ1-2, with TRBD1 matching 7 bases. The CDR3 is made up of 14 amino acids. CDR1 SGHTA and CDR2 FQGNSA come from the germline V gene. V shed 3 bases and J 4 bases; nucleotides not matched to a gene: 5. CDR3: CASSFLDRRYGYTF. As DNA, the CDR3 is TGTGCCAGCAGCTTCCTGGACAGGCGCTATGGCTACACCTTC.

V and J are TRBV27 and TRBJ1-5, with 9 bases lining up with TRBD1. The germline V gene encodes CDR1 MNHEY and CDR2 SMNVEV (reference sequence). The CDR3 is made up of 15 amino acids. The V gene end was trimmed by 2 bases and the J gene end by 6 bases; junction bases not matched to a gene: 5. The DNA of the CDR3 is TGTGCCAGCAGTTTAAAGGGACAGGGTGGTCAGCCCCAGCATTTT. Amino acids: CASSLKGQGGQPQHF.

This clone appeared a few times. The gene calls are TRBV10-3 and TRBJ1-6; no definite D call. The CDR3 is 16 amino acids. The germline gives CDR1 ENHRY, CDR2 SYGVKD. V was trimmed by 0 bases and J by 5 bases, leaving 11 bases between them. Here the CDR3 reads CAISESAGSHNSPLHF. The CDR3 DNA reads TGTGCCATCAGTGAGTCCGCAGGTTCCCATAATTCACCCCTCCACTTT.

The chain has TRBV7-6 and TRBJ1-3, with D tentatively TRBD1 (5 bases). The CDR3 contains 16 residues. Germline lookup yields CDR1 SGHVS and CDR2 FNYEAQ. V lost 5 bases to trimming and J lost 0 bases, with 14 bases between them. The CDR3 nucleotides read TGTGCCAGCAGCCCAGCGGAGGGGCGCTCTGGAAACACCATATATTTT. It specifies CASSPAEGRSGNTIYF.

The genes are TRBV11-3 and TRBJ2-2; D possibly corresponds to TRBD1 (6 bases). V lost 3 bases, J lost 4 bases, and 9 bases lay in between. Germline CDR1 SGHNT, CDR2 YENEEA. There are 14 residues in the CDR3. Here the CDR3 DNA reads TGTGCCAGCAGCTTGGTGACAGGCACCGGGGAGCTGTTTTTT. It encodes CASSLVTGTGELFF. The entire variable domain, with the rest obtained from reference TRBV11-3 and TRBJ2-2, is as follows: EAGVVQSPRYKIIEKKQPVAFWCNPISGHNTLYWYLQNLGQGPELLIRYENEEAVDDSQLPKDRFSAERLKGVDSTLKIQPAELGDSAVYLCASSLVTGTGELFFGEGSRLTVL.